In this sample, the clone carrying this T cell receptor beta chain turned up a few times. The antigen remains unidentified. What was amplified from RNA transcripts were TCR beta CDR3 regions. Primed by the HTBI set, a first-round RT-PCR was run on the TCR CDR3. In TCRdb, the multiplex PCR reads were re-called with MiXCR into one record per CDR3 protein. This table holds 250,000 to 300,000 distinct CDR3 sequences, about 15% found once. This sample is drawn from a study of T cells in Graves' hyperthyroidism and ophthalmopathy. Blood was obtained at the first hyperthyroidism diagnosis, which preceded any ophthalmopathy symptoms. About 10 ml of fresh peripheral blood supplied the PBMCs. Germline V lookup: CDR1 MGHRA, CDR2 YSYEKL. CDR3 length equals 15 residues. Trimming shortened V by 4 bases and J by 8 bases, and 17 bases separated the two germline ends. Overall study results and limits: From stable hyperthyroidism, ophthalmopathy was separated by a 13 V-J model.

The gene calls are TRBV4-1 and TRBJ1-4; D ambiguous. This sequence originates from a woman between 40 and 50 years old with Graves' hyperthyroidism that later progressed to Graves' ophthalmopathy. The sequencing sample was made of blood. For the CDR3, the DNA is TGCGCCAGCAGCCCAAGTTACTCGGGGAAGGAAAAACTGTTTTTT. Translated, it gives CASSPSYSGKEKLFF.